The entry below gives a single T cell receptor beta chain sequence along with its context. The table lists this clonotype with many counts. Its antigen target is currently unknown. Base qualities were left out, and no much larger clone turns up one base away. The data are from a study of early T cells in non-severe SARS-CoV-2 infection (dated by TCRdb to the early 2020s). Context from the whole study: Because TCR sequencing was done on bulk RNA from unsorted whole blood, the alpha and beta chains could not be paired.

Via the germline V gene, CDR1 is MDHEN and CDR2 SYDVKM. The CDR3 sequence holds 14 residues, the cysteine and phenylalanine included. Left in the record is the CDR3 DNA by itself, 42 bases read in frame from the first base. The trim is 7 bases for V and 5 bases for J, with a gap of 17 bases between the germline ends. The paper as a whole reports these results and caveats: VDJdb matching was skewed toward anti-spike CD8 responses and likely underestimated virus-specific expansions by missing private and CD4 specificities.

The study was a case-control design nested within a healthcare worker cohort in London, UK, with weekly nasopharyngeal swab PCR tests and blood sampling. Healthcare workers were recruited between 23 and 31 March 2020, during the week of the UK lockdown, and were followed weekly for up to roughly 15 weeks. Libraries were built with 5' RACE. The data were produced on a NextSeq 500. In the TCR library protocol, unique molecular identifiers were attached to individual cDNA molecules to correct for PCR bias and sequencing error. Both TCR alpha and beta chains were sequenced, and tight co-correlation was observed between alpha and beta sequence abundances in each sample. The source study handled its data this way. Decombinator V4 was used to perform V gene, J gene and CDR3 annotation of TCR sequences. TCRs were defined as expanded if a significant change between any two time points was detected under a Poisson model with p below 0.0001. TCR abundances were normalised to the total number of TCRs sequenced in each sample and reported as counts per million. MAIT TCRs were defined by TRAV1-2 paired with TRAJ12, TRAJ20 or TRAJ33, and iNKT TCRs by TRAV10 paired with TRAJ18. A search of VDJdb, accessed on 1 November 2021, was run for TCRs annotated to CMV, EBV and SARS-CoV-2, with TCRs annotated for multiple antigens excluded. Using fastp at Q25 and MiXCR, TCRdb reprocessed the public reads and kept productive beta chains. Entries are consolidated by CDR3 protein sequence, retaining the most common genes and DNA. The V and J calls were not made by the authors but by TCRdb's processing. In all, the sample holds roughly 76,000 distinct CDR3 sequences, and 9% to 15% of those were seen once. Together, the top ten hold 3.5% to 4.5% of the sample.

The sequence derives from an adult who was a healthcare worker with PCR-confirmed SARS-CoV-2 infection or an uninfected control (not recorded which). Sequencing was carried out using whole blood. The chain uses TRBV28 and TRBJ1-1, with TRBD1 tentatively as D gene (6 bases match). The encoded CDR3 is CASIGGGGRTEAFF. The DNA sequence reads TGTGCCAGCATCGGAGGGGGGGGCCGGACTGAAGCTTTCTTT.